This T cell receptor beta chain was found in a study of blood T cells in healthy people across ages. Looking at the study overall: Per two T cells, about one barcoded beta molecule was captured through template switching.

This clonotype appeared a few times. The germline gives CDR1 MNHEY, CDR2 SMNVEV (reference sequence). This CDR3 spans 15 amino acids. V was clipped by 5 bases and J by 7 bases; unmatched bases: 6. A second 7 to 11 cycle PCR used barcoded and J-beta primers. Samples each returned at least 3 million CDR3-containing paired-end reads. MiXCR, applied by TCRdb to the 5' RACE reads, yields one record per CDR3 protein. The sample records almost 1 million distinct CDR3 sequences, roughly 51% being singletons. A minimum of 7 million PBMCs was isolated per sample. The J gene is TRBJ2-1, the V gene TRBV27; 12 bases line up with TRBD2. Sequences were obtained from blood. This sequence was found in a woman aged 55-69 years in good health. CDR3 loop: CASSAGTSGYNEQFF. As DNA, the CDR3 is TGTGCCAGCAGTGCCGGGACTAGCGGGTATAATGAGCAGTTCTTC.